Only a few counts were recorded for the clone carrying this T cell receptor beta chain. Its matching antigen is unknown. The PCR contained 60 Vbeta and 13 Jbeta primers. TCRdb's table, derived via immunoSEQ multiplex PCR, lists solely in-frame clones and lacks some. The table records around 170,000 clones, 81% of them present only once. This entry comes from a study of cytomegalovirus exposure and HLA in healthy donors. General observations from the study: Earlier analysis looked at TCR beta V segments, and most were productive about 87% or about 30% of the time. It emerged from a later analysis that several of the most significant clusters appeared to be linked to common viral pathogens.

Per germline, CDR1 SGHTA and CDR2 FQGNSA. This CDR3 has 17 residues. V dropped 4 bases and J dropped 6 bases, with 21 bases sitting between them. When sampled, the donors appeared nominally healthy, though they likely had unrecorded immune exposures. The V call is TRBV7-2, the J call TRBJ2-2, with a tentative D call TRBD1 (6 bases). The sequenced material came from PBMCs. This sequence was found in a man aged 45-65 years in good health and CMV-seronegative. Here the CDR3 DNA reads TGTGCCAGCAGCTCCCAACAGGGATGGGGACGGGCCGGGGAGCTGTTTTTT. This translates into CASSSQQGWGRAGELFF. The full variable domain, in which reference TRBV7-2 and TRBJ2-2 provide the parts outside the CDR3, is GAGVSQSPSNKVTEKGKDVELRCDPISGHTALYWYRQSLGQGLEFLIYFQGNSAPDKSGLPSDRFSAERTGGSVSTLTIQRTQQEDSAVYLCASSSQQGWGRAGELFFGEGSRLTVL.